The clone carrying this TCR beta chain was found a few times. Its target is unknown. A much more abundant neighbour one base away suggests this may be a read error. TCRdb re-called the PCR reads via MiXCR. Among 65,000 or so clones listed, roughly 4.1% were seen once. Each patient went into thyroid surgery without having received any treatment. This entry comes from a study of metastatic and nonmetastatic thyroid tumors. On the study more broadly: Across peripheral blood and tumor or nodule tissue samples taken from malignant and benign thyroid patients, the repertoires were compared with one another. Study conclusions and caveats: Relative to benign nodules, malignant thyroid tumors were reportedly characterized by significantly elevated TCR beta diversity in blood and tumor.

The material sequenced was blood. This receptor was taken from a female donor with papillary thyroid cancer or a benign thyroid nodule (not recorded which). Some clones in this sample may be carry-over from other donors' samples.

The CDR3 coding sequence is TGTGCCAGCAGTGGAGGGCACTCAGATACGCAGTATTTT. It codes for CASSGGHSDTQYF. V and J are TRBV2 and TRBJ2-3; the D gene is possibly TRBD2 (5 bases). V lost 4 bases to trimming and J lost 4 bases, with 9 bases between them. This CDR3 comprises 13 residues. Germline V gene lookup returns CDR1 SNHLY and CDR2 FYNNEI.